The T cell receptor (beta chain) under discussion was sequenced for a study of CD8 T cells in Susac syndrome. RNA amounts of roughly 0.45 to 1 ug underwent reverse transcription with random hexamers. A multiplex approach, immunoSEQ multiplex PCR, amplified TCR beta CDR3 across 54 Vbeta and 13 Jbeta. One entry per CDR3 protein, called by TCRdb with MiXCR from the immunoSEQ multiplex PCR reads. The sample has approximately 120,000 distinct CDR3 sequences; approximately 93% are singletons. Stable or active relapsing-remitting multiple sclerosis, untreated and meeting revised McDonald criteria, defined the controls. Negative isolation yielded CD4+ and CD8+ T cells, and FACS enriched TEMRA cells. The germline V gene has CDR1 LNHNV and CDR2 YYDKDF (reference sequence). Trimming shortened V by 5 bases and J by 6 bases, and 8 bases separated the two germline ends. CDR3 size: 12 residues.

This receptor was obtained from a human donor with multiple sclerosis. This sequence joins TRBV15 and TRBJ1-5; D gene uncertain. The sequenced sample was CD8+ T cells from PBMCs. In DNA, the CDR3 is TGTGCCACCAGCCCTATTACTCAGCCCCAGCATTTT. This encodes CATSPITQPQHF.